The 20 T cell receptor beta chains below were found in one sample sequenced in a study of OX40 agonist ivuxolimab in advanced cancers. Profiled with immunoSEQ multiplex PCR; TCRdb holds only in-frame clones, not every one. Of some 83,000 clones listed, about 89% were seen once; the top ten hold 8.4%. Sequenced material: CD4+ or CD8+ T cells sorted from blood, taken in a trial of the OX40 agonist ivuxolimab. These receptors were collected from an adult with an advanced solid tumor such as melanoma, head and neck, liver or kidney cancer.

The chain combines TRBV30 with TRBJ1-4; D call uncertain. CDR3 length: 11 amino acids. With 3 bases removed from V and 8 bases from J, the gap between germline ends came to 7 bases. The germline V gene encodes CDR1 GTSNPN and CDR2 SVGIG (reference sequence). The CDR3 coding sequence is TGTGCCTGGAGCTCTGGAGAAAAACTGTTTTTT. Its translation: CAWSSGEKLFF. Drawing the rest from reference TRBV30 and TRBJ1-4, the complete variable domain is SQTIHQWPATLVQPVGSPLSLECTVEGTSNPNLYWYRQAAGRGLQLLFYSVGIGQISSEVPQNLSASRPQDRQFILSSKKLLLSDSGFYLCAWSSGEKLFFGSGTQLSVL.

This chain uses TRBV20-1 with TRBJ2-1; unclear D gene. Germline CDR1 is DFQATT and CDR2 is SNEGSKA (reference sequence). V lost 3 bases to trimming and J lost 4 bases, with 4 bases between them. The CDR3 sequence is 11 residues long. The CDR3 DNA reads as TGCAGTGCTAGTGAGTACAATGAGCAGTTCTTC. Its protein is CSASEYNEQFF.

This clone has only a few counts. This rearrangement joins TRBV28 to TRBJ1-6, with a possible D match to TRBD1 (5 bases). This CDR3 has 14 residues. The germline gives CDR1 MDHEN, CDR2 SYDVKM. Trimming stripped 3 bases from V and 4 bases from J, with 7 bases between. CDR3 protein: CASSLGPYNSPLHF. As DNA, the CDR3 is TGTGCCAGCAGTTTGGGACCATATAATTCACCCCTCCACTTT.

This clone was detected once. V usage is TRBV6-4 and J usage is TRBJ2-1, with a tentative D call TRBD2 (6 bases). This CDR3 has 14 amino acids. Germline-derived CDR1 and CDR2 are MRHNA and SNTAGT. Trimming took off 8 bases at V and 2 bases at J, with 13 bases between the two ends. The CDR3 DNA sequence: TGTGCCAGCTCGAGCGGGCGCCCCTACAATGAGCAGTTCTTC. It translates to CASSSGRPYNEQFF.

This clone has a single count. The CDR3 DNA reads TGTGCCAGCAGTTTATCGGCAGGGTTGAATGGCTACACCTTC. The encoded protein is CASSLSAGLNGYTF. V usage is TRBV27 and J usage is TRBJ1-2; D possibly corresponds to TRBD1 (5 bases). V lost 0 bases to trimming and J lost 6 bases, with 11 bases between them. CDR1 and CDR2 (germline): MNHEY, SMNVEV (reference sequence). CDR3 size: 14 residues.

This chain's CDR3 is CASSSWNEKLFF. Written as DNA, the CDR3 is TGTGCCAGCAGTTCTTGGAATGAAAAACTGTTTTTT. The chain joins TRBV27 to TRBJ1-4; the D is unclear. Trimming cost V 4 bases and J 5 bases, with 5 bases left between them. The CDR3 loop spans 12 amino acids. The germline gives CDR1 MNHEY, CDR2 SMNVEV (reference sequence).

This clone turned up a few times. The chain joins TRBV30 to TRBJ1-1, with D maybe TRBD1 (5 bases). V was shortened by 2 bases and J by 5 bases, with 12 bases between the two germline ends. The CDR3 contains 13 residues. Germline lookup yields CDR1 GTSNPN and CDR2 SVGIG (reference sequence). Here the CDR3 DNA reads TGTGCCTGGAGTCGGGGCGCGGAGACTGAAGCTTTCTTT. It translates to CAWSRGAETEAFF.

The rearrangement links TRBV9 to TRBJ1-5; 8 positions agree with TRBD1. Trimming removed 3 bases from V and 0 bases from J; junction bases left unmatched: 2. Germline CDR1 SGDLS, CDR2 YYNGEE. This CDR3 has 15 residues. The CDR3 DNA reads TGTGCCAGCAGCGCCGACAGGGGTAGCAATCAGCCCCAGCATTTT. It translates to CASSADRGSNQPQHF. The full variable domain, its missing parts supplied by reference TRBV9 and TRBJ1-5, is DSGVTQTPKHLITATGQRVTLRCSPRSGDLSVYWYQQSLDQGLQFLIQYYNGEERAKGNILERFSAQQFPDLHSELNLSSLELGDSALYFCASSADRGSNQPQHFGDGTRLSIL.

V is TRBV27 and J is TRBJ1-5; 9 positions agree with TRBD1. V gave up 2 bases and J gave up 3 bases; unmatched junction bases: 2. CDR3 size: 15 residues. Per the germline V gene, CDR1 is MNHEY and CDR2 is SMNVEV (reference sequence). CDR3 nucleotide sequence: TGTGCCAGCAGTTTAGGGACAGGGAACAATCAGCCCCAGCATTTT. Residues: CASSLGTGNNQPQHF.

This clone was counted once. V gene TRBV6-1 combines with J gene TRBJ2-7, with 7 bases that match TRBD1. Looked up from germline, CDR1 is MNHNS and CDR2 is SASEGT. With V trimmed by 6 bases and J by 2 bases, 7 bases remained unmatched. The CDR3 length is 14 residues. The CDR3 DNA reads TGTGCCAGCAGCCCGACAGGGCCTACCTACGAGCAGTACTTC. It codes for CASSPTGPTYEQYF.

This chain connects TRBV5-1 to TRBJ2-5; 8 bases agree with TRBD1. Near its end, the DNA agrees better with TRBJ2-7, so the J call may be wrong. The CDR3 loop spans 15 amino acids. From germline, CDR1 is SGHRS and CDR2 YFSETQ. This CDR3 is CASSPRTGFSDEQYF. CDR3 coding DNA: TGCGCCAGCAGCCCCAGGACAGGGTTTTCAGACGAGCAGTACTTC.

This sequence joins TRBV6-1 and TRBJ2-1; tentative D call: TRBD1 (6 bases). V was trimmed by 2 bases and J by 4 bases, leaving 18 bases between them. The CDR3 runs 17 residues. Germline V gives CDR1 MNHNS, CDR2 SASEGT. Here the CDR3 DNA reads TGTGCCAGCAGTGAACCCTACAGGGAATTAAGGTACAATGAGCAGTTCTTC. Translation: CASSEPYRELRYNEQFF.

The rearrangement links TRBV4-2 to TRBJ2-1; D might be TRBD1 or TRBD2, each matching 5 bases. Germline V gene data show CDR1 as LGHNA and CDR2 as YNFKEQ. This CDR3 spans 16 amino acids. V lost 1 base to trimming and J lost 5 bases, with 15 bases between them. The CDR3 DNA is TGTGCCAGCAGCCAAGCGGATTCCGGGGCCCACAATGAGCAGTTCTTC. Translated, it gives CASSQADSGAHNEQFF.

The gene calls are TRBV7-9 and TRBJ1-3; the D gene is possibly TRBD1 (6 bases). This CDR3 has 11 residues. Trimming took 3 bases from V and 14 from J, leaving 11 bases between them. Looked up from germline, CDR1 is SEHNR and CDR2 is FQNEAQ (reference sequence). CDR3 coding DNA: TGTGCCAGCAGCTTGAGGGACATACTATATTTT. This sequence encodes CASSLRDILYF.

The chain uses TRBV28 and TRBJ2-6; maybe TRBD2 (5 bases). The V end lost 2 bases, the J end lost 4 bases, and 12 bases lay between the germline ends. Germline V lookup: CDR1 MDHEN, CDR2 SYDVKM. The length of the CDR3 is 16 residues. The CDR3 is CASSLPSLAGANVLTF. In DNA form, the CDR3 reads TGTGCCAGCAGTTTACCCTCCCTAGCAGGGGCCAACGTCCTGACTTTC.

The chain employs TRBV4-2 and TRBJ2-3, with TRBD2 identical over 7 bases. V lost 0 bases, J lost 6 bases, and 6 bases stayed unmatched. The germline V gene has CDR1 LGHNA and CDR2 YNFKEQ. The length of the CDR3 is 15 residues. CDR3 in DNA: TGTGCCAGCAGCCAAGAGTGGTGGGGGGGTGATACGCAGTATTTT. Encoded protein: CASSQEWWGGDTQYF.

The gene calls are TRBV9 and TRBJ1-2; D perhaps matches TRBD1 (6 bases). Trimming shortened V by 4 bases and J by 4 bases, and 11 bases separated the two germline ends. The CDR3 is 13 amino acids. CDR1 is SGDLS and CDR2 is YYNGEE in the germline V gene. As DNA, the CDR3 is TGTGCCAGCAGCAGCGGACAGCTCTATGGCTACACCTTC. It encodes CASSSGQLYGYTF.

This clone was recorded only once. J is TRBJ1-1 and V is TRBV28; TRBD1 is a possible D gene (6 bases). V gave up 4 bases and J gave up 1 base, with 16 bases separating them. This CDR3 has 16 amino acids. Germline V gives CDR1 MDHEN, CDR2 SYDVKM. CDR3 DNA: TGTGCCAGCAGTTGGAGAAGGGGGAGAGGGAACACTGAAGCTTTCTTT. It yields the protein CASSWRRGRGNTEAFF.

The chain combines TRBV28 with TRBJ1-5, with 7 bases aligning to TRBD1. CDR1 and CDR2 (germline): MDHEN, SYDVKM. This CDR3 region has 15 residues. J gave up 5 bases and V 0 bases, and 4 bases lay outside the gene matches. The CDR3 bases are TGTGCCAGCAGTTTATGGACAGGGTTCGATCAGCCCCAGCATTTT. This gives the protein CASSLWTGFDQPQHF.

This clone was seen once. The chain recombines TRBV13 with TRBJ2-7; D may be TRBD1 (6 bases). V was shortened by 0 bases and J by 4 bases, with 7 bases between the two germline ends. From germline, CDR1 is PRHDT and CDR2 FYEKMQ (reference sequence). The CDR3 runs 13 residues. The CDR3 DNA reads TGTGCCAGCAGCTTAGGCCAGGGGTACGAGCAGTACTTC. Translated, it gives CASSLGQGYEQYF. Supplemented by reference TRBV13 and TRBJ2-7, the full variable domain reads AAGVIQSPRHLIKEKRETATLKCYPIPRHDTVYWYQQGPGQDPQFLISFYEKMQSDKGSIPDRFSAQQFSDYHSELNMSSLELGDSALYFCASSLGQGYEQYFGPGTRLTVT.